This T cell receptor (beta chain) was recovered during a study of blood T cell repertoires in COVID-19. About the research overall: Collection of acute and convalescent COVID-19 samples took place in the United States, Italy and Spain.

Method: immunoSEQ multiplex PCR; TCRdb's copy keeps in-frame clones and lacks some. This table has roughly 300,000 clones, 84% appearing once. Germline V CDR1 and CDR2: MNHEY, SVGEGT. This CDR3 is built from 15 residues. V lost 4 bases to trimming and J lost 3 bases, with 13 bases between them. The gene calls are TRBV6-2 or TRBV6-3 and TRBJ1-5; D is unclear. The sample comprised peripheral blood. This TCR derives from a human donor with COVID-19, enrolled during active disease. The donor label of this sample is uncertain. CDR3 sequence reads: CASSSMTGYNQPQHF. CDR3 DNA: TGTGCCAGCAGTTCTATGACGGGATACAATCAGCCCCAGCATTTT.